The TCR beta chain described here comes from a study of blood T cell repertoires in COVID-19. Across the whole study: COVID-19 samples from acute and convalescent phases originated in the United States, Italy and Spain.

V was pared by 3 bases and J by 8 bases, with 4 bases of the junction left unmatched. Germline lookup yields CDR1 SEHNR and CDR2 FQNEAQ (reference sequence). The CDR3 is 14 amino acids. All enrollees were about 18 to 100 years old and from 20 to 30 US areas. Clones were sequenced by immunoSEQ multiplex PCR, and TCRdb holds only the in-frame ones, with some missing. The sample has 380,000 or so clones, approximately 85% seen once; the top ten hold approximately 2.1%. In its sample, this clone was seen once. Material for sequencing was PBMCs or T cells enriched from blood (not recorded which). The chain links TRBV7-9 to TRBJ1-4; 9 bases map to TRBD1. This TCR was recovered from a woman aged 40 to 55 with acute COVID-19. CDR3 protein: CASSLGQGREKLFF. CDR3 nucleotides: TGTGCCAGCAGCTTGGGACAGGGACGGGAAAAACTGTTTTTT.